In this sample, the clone carrying this TCR beta chain turned up many times. Its antigen is still unknown. The germline V gene encodes CDR1 SQVTM and CDR2 ANQGSEA. V shed 6 bases, J shed 3 bases, and the junction held 4 bases outside the gene matches. The CDR3 has 13 amino acids. These data are taken from a study of CD8 T cells in ankylosing spondylitis. TCRdb re-called the 5' RACE reads with MiXCR, one entry per CDR3 protein. The profile shows 150,000 or so distinct CDR3 sequences, approximately 9.9% of them singletons. Study-wide results and limits: Past research had described some motif variants in reactive arthritis synovial fluid and blood. Seemingly characteristic of ankylosing spondylitis blood was a TCR beta motif consisting of roughly 8 highly homologous variants.

This receptor was identified in a female donor with ankylosing spondylitis or in good health (not recorded which). The rearrangement uses TRBV29-1 and TRBJ2-1; TRBD2 aligns across 8 bases. Sequenced material: blood, either unsorted or a sorted T cell fraction (not recorded which). The CDR3 DNA follows: TGCAGCGTCCGGGGGGGCCTCTACAATGAGCAGTTCTTC. Translation gives CSVRGGLYNEQFF.